Listed here are 20 T cell receptor beta chains from one sample, sequenced in a study of blood T cell repertoires in COVID-19. Clones were read by immunoSEQ multiplex PCR, and TCRdb kept only the in-frame ones, dropping some. The sample records about 45,000 clones, roughly 88% being singletons. Input material: peripheral blood. The source of these receptors is a woman older than 75 with acute or convalescent COVID-19.

The chain combines TRBV10-1 with TRBJ2-7; the match to TRBD2 covers 10 bases. Losses at the gene ends were 5 bases for V and 6 bases for J; bases not matched to a gene: 7. The CDR3 totals 14 residues. Per the germline V gene, CDR1 is WNHNN and CDR2 is SYGVQD (reference sequence). CDR3 in amino acids: CASSPSGSKGEQYF. The CDR3 region has the DNA TGCGCCAGCAGTCCTAGCGGGAGCAAGGGCGAGCAGTACTTC.

The chain links TRBV10-1 to TRBJ2-3; the match to TRBD2 covers 9 bases. V trimming: 4 bases; J trimming: 4 bases; junction bases outside the gene matches: 6. The CDR3 has 15 amino acids. Germline values: CDR1 WNHNN, CDR2 SYGVQD (reference sequence). The chain's CDR3 is CASSGSGRSADTQYF. CDR3 nucleotides: TGCGCCAGCAGTGGGAGCGGGAGGTCTGCAGATACGCAGTATTTT.

This rearrangement joins TRBV2 to TRBJ1-6; TRBD1 agrees at 7 bases. Germline trimming cut 7 bases from V and 10 bases from J; bases unmatched to any gene: 13. In germline, CDR1 is SNHLY, CDR2 FYNNEI. CDR3 length equals 15 residues. CDR3 residues: CASTRQGPSGSPLHF. CDR3 nucleotide sequence: TGTGCCAGCACGCGACAGGGACCGTCTGGGTCACCCCTCCACTTT.

The chain has TRBV4-1 and TRBJ2-3, with 7 bases that match TRBD1. V lost 1 base to trimming and J lost 2 bases; unmatched junction nucleotides: 9. This CDR3 contains 17 residues. The germline V gene encodes CDR1 MGHRA and CDR2 YSYEKL. CDR3 loop: CASSQALAGGFTDTQYF. CDR3 sequence (DNA): TGCGCCAGCAGCCAAGCGCTCGCAGGGGGTTTCACAGATACGCAGTATTTT.

V usage is TRBV3-1 (or the pseudogene TRBV3-2) and J usage is TRBJ1-1; D remains unclear. Germline CDR1 reads LGHDT; CDR2 reads YNNKEL (reference sequence). The V gene lost 6 bases and the J gene lost 4 bases, with 12 bases spanning the gap. CDR3 length: 13 amino acids. The CDR3 nucleotides read TGTGCCAGCAGAGCGGACGCCGGCACTGAAGCTTTCTTT. Encoded protein: CASRADAGTEAFF.

This chain connects TRBV7-9 to TRBJ1-3; D possibly corresponds to TRBD1 (5 bases). The CDR3 covers 17 residues. The V end lost 5 bases, the J end lost 0 bases, and 17 bases lay between the germline ends. Germline V lookup: CDR1 SEHNR, CDR2 FQNEAQ (reference sequence). The CDR3 spells CASSTLTGPSSGNTIYF. CDR3 in DNA: TGTGCCAGCAGCACCCTTACAGGACCCAGCTCTGGAAACACCATATATTTT.

CDR3 in amino acids: CASTPGGNTEAFF. The CDR3 DNA sequence: TGCGCCAGCACCCCCGGGGGAAACACTGAAGCTTTCTTT. The V gene is TRBV10-2, the J gene TRBJ1-1, with a possible D match to TRBD1 (5 bases). V shed 7 bases and J shed 2 bases, with 11 bases lying between them. The CDR3 has 13 amino acids. From germline, CDR1 is WSHSY and CDR2 SAAADI.

The chain couples TRBV29-1 to TRBJ1-1; D not certain. The length of the CDR3 is 12 residues. V was shortened by 4 bases and J by 3 bases, with 9 bases between the two germline ends. Germline V gene sequence: CDR1 SQVTM, CDR2 ANQGSEA. The chain's CDR3 is CSVGPEDTEAFF. As DNA, the CDR3 is TGCAGCGTTGGACCGGAGGACACTGAAGCTTTCTTT.

The gene calls are TRBV5-1 and TRBJ2-3, with TRBD1 as a possible D gene (6 bases). Germline CDR1 reads SGHRS; CDR2 reads YFSETQ. There are 15 residues in the CDR3. V was shortened by 4 bases and J by 3 bases, with 15 bases between the two germline ends. The CDR3 spells CASSIRDRKTDTQYF. The DNA of the CDR3 is TGCGCCAGCAGCATCCGTGACAGGAAAACAGATACGCAGTATTTT.

The V and J genes are TRBV12-3 or TRBV12-4 and TRBJ2-7; D ambiguous. Between the trimmed V and J ends, which lost 0 bases and 6 bases, there was a span of 3 bases. This CDR3 has 11 residues. The DNA for the CDR3 is TGTGCCAGCAGTTTAGCGCGCGAGCAGTACTTC. Its protein product is CASSLAREQYF.

The rearrangement joins TRBV19 to TRBJ2-6; no clear D gene. Per germline, CDR1 LNHDA and CDR2 SQIVND (reference sequence). This CDR3 is 14 amino acids long. The ends were cut back, 5 bases at V and 7 bases at J, with 12 bases in the middle. The CDR3 bases are TGTGCCAGTAGTTCCGAGGCGTTAGCCAACGTCCTGACTTTC. This translates into CASSSEALANVLTF.

This chain joins TRBV18 and TRBJ1-3; no clear D gene. CDR1 KGHSH and CDR2 LQKENI come from the germline V gene. V lost 3 bases and J 1 base, leaving 7 bases between the germline ends. The CDR3 is 14 amino acids. CDR3 sequence reads: CASSPPTSGNTIYF. In nucleotides, the CDR3 is TGTGCCAGCTCACCGCCGACTTCTGGAAACACCATATATTTT.

This clone turned up a few times. V gene TRBV6-1 combines with J gene TRBJ2-7; maybe TRBD1 (5 bases). Germline V gene lookup returns CDR1 MNHNS and CDR2 SASEGT. The CDR3 runs to 14 residues. The V and J ends lost 1 base and 6 bases respectively, with 13 bases between them. The CDR3 DNA follows: TGTGCCAGCAGTGAAGGGACCGTAAGGGGCGAGCAGTACTTC. This gives the protein CASSEGTVRGEQYF.

This sequence joins TRBV28 and TRBJ1-2; no clear D. Trimming shortened V by 3 bases and J by 3 bases, and 8 bases separated the two germline ends. CDR3 size: 13 residues. CDR1 is MDHEN and CDR2 is SYDVKM in the germline V gene. The CDR3 sequence is CASSFNSHYGYTF. The CDR3 region has the DNA TGTGCCAGCAGTTTTAACAGCCACTATGGCTACACCTTC.

The chain couples TRBV5-8 to TRBJ1-1, with 7 bases matching TRBD1. This CDR3 comprises 19 residues. Looked up from germline, CDR1 is SGHTS and CDR2 is YDEGEE. J gave up 3 bases and V 5 bases, and 22 bases lay outside the gene matches. The DNA of the CDR3 is TGTGCCAGCAGTTTTGGGACTGGGACAGCGTTACTCAGGGACACTGAAGCTTTCTTT. Translation: CASSFGTGTALLRDTEAFF.

The gene calls are TRBV28 and TRBJ1-5; D is uncertain. Trimming removed 3 bases at V and 1 base at J, with 10 bases between. CDR1 is MDHEN and CDR2 is SYDVKM in the germline V gene. The CDR3 totals 15 residues. The CDR3, as DNA: TGTGCCAGCAGTTTGGGCGGGTCCAGCAATCAGCCCCAGCATTTT. The encoded protein is CASSLGGSSNQPQHF.

The chain is built from TRBV5-1 and TRBJ2-1; D may be TRBD2 (5 bases). The V gene lost 0 bases and the J gene lost 5 bases, with 12 bases spanning the gap. Germline values: CDR1 SGHRS, CDR2 YFSETQ. The CDR3 has 15 residues. CDR3 loop: CASSLEALAHNEQFF. CDR3 coding DNA: TGCGCCAGCAGCTTGGAGGCGCTAGCACACAATGAGCAGTTCTTC.

The chain joins TRBV10-3 to TRBJ1-1; 7 bases are shared with TRBD1. J was trimmed by 4 bases and V by 7 bases; bases with no gene match: 6. Germline CDR1 reads ENHRY; CDR2 reads SYGVKD. This CDR3 contains 13 residues. CDR3 protein: CAITRGQSTEAFF. DNA for the CDR3: TGTGCCATCACGAGGGGGCAGAGCACTGAAGCTTTCTTT.

This clone occurred once. J is TRBJ2-1 and V is TRBV7-2; 11 nucleotides align to TRBD2. The junction had 5 bases not matched to a gene; V was cut back by 4 bases and J by 6 bases. Germline-derived CDR1 and CDR2 are SGHTA and FQGNSA. CDR3 length: 15 residues. The CDR3 loop is CASSSGTSGGNEQFF. DNA for the CDR3: TGTGCCAGCAGCTCGGGGACTAGCGGCGGCAATGAGCAGTTCTTC.

V gene TRBV27 combines with J gene TRBJ2-1; TRBD2 matches at 11 bases. The junction had 6 bases not matched to a gene; V was cut back by 5 bases and J by 6 bases. Germline-derived CDR1 and CDR2 are MNHEY and SMNVEV (reference sequence). This CDR3 region has 15 residues. CDR3 bases: TGTGCCAGCAGTCAAACTAGCGGGAGTTCCAATGAGCAGTTCTTC. It codes for CASSQTSGSSNEQFF.